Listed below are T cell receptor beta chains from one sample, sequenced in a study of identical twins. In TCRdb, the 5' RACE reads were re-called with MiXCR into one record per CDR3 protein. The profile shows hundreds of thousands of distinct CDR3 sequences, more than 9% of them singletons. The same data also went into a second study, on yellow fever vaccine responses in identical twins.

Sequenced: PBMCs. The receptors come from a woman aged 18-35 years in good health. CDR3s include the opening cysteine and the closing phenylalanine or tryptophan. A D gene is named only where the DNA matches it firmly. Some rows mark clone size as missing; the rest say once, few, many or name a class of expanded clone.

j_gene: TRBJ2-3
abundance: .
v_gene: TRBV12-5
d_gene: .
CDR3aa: CASGRQEDSTDTQYF
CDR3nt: TGTGCTAGTGGTCGACAGGAAGATAGCACAGATACGCAGTATTTT

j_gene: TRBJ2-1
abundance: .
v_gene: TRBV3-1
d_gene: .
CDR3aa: CASSQDDWLAYSDTYNEQFF
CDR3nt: TGTGCCAGCAGCCAAGATGATTGGCTAGCCTACAGTGATACCTACAATGAGCAGTTCTTC

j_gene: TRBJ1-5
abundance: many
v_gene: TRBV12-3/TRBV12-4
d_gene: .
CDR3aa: CASSFWGVRQPQHF
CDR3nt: TGTGCCAGCAGTTTTTGGGGGGTACGTCAGCCCCAGCATTTT

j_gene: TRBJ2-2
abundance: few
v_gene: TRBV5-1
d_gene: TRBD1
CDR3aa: CASSFPPGQGAITGELFF
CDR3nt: TGCGCCAGCAGCTTTCCCCCGGGACAGGGGGCGATCACCGGGGAGCTGTTTTTT

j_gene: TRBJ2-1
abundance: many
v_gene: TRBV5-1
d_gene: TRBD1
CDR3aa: CASSSGQGVYEQFF
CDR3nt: TGCGCCAGCAGCTCCGGACAGGGGGTATATGAGCAGTTCTTC

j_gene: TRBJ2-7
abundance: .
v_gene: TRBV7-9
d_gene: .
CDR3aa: CASRFDRMGEQYF
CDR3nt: TGTGCCAGCAGATTTGACAGGATGGGCGAGCAGTACTTC

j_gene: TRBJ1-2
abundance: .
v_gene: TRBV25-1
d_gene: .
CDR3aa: CASSESWGGYTF
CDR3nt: TGTGCCAGCAGTGAATCTTGGGGTGGCTACACCTTC

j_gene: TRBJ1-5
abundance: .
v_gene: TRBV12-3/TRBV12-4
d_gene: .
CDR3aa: CASSSGRGLYQPQHF
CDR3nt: TGTGCCAGCAGCTCTGGGCGGGGGCTGTATCAGCCCCAGCATTTT

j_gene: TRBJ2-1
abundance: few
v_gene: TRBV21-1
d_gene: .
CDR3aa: CASSTRGGGFSDNEQFF
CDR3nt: TGTGCCAGCAGCACCCGTGGCGGGGGGTTTTCTGACAATGAGCAGTTCTTC

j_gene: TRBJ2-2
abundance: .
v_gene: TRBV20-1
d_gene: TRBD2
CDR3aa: CSARSGGNTGELFF
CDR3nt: TGCAGTGCTAGAAGCGGGGGGAACACCGGGGAGCTGTTTTTT

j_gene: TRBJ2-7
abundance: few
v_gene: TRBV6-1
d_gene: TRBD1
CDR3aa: CASSERGPTYEQYF
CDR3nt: TGTGCCAGCAGTGAAAGGGGGCCCACCTACGAGCAGTACTTC

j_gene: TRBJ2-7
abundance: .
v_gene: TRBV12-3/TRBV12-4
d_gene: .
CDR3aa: CASKLTYEQYF
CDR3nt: TGTGCCAGCAAATTGACCTACGAGCAGTACTTC

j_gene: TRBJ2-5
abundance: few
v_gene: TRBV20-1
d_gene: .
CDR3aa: CSARHGGYSSSQETQYF
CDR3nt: TGCAGTGCTAGACATGGGGGGTACTCGTCTAGCCAAGAGACCCAGTACTTC

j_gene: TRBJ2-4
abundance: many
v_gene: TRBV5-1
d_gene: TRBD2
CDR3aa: CASSLGGLGVKNIQYF
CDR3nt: TGCGCCAGCAGCTTGGGGGGACTAGGGGTAAAAAACATTCAGTACTTC

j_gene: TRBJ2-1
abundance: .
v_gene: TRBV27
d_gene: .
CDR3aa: CASSLLGGLSSYNEQFF
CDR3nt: TGTGCCAGCAGTTTATTGGGGGGCCTGAGCTCCTACAATGAGCAGTTCTTC

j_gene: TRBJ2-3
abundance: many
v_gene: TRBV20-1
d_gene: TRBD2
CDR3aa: CSALAGGGVLSSTDTQYF
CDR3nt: TGCAGTGCGTTAGCGGGCGGTGGGGTTTTGTCTAGCACAGATACGCAGTATTTT

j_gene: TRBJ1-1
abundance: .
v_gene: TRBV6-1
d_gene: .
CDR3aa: CASTGHPNTEAFF
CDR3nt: TGTGCCAGCACGGGACACCCAAACACTGAAGCTTTCTTT

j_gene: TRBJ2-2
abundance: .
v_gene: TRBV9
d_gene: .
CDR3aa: CASSVEGRLGTGELFF
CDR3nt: TGTGCCAGCAGCGTAGAAGGCCGGCTCGGCACCGGGGAGCTGTTTTTT

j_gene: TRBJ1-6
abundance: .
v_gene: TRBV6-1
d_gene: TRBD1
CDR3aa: CASSEEDRGSSPLHF
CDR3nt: TGTGCCAGCAGTGAAGAGGACAGGGGCTCTTCACCCCTCCACTTT

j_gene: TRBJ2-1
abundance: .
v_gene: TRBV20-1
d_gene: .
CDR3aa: CSAAQKGLALEEQFF
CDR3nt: TGCAGTGCTGCTCAAAAAGGGCTAGCTTTGGAAGAGCAGTTCTTC

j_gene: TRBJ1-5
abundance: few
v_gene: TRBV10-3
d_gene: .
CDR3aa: CAIIHWGFCNQPQHF
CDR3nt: TGTGCCATCATCCATTGGGGCTTCTGCAATCAGCCCCAGCATTTT

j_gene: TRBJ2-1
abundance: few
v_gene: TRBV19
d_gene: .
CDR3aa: CASSEGTDTYNEQFF
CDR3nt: TGTGCCAGTAGTGAGGGGACGGATACCTACAATGAGCAGTTCTTC

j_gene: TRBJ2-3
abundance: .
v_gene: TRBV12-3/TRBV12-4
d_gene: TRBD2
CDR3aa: CASSFRLAGIGDTQYF
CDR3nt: TGTGCCAGCAGTTTCAGACTAGCGGGAATTGGGGATACGCAGTATTTT

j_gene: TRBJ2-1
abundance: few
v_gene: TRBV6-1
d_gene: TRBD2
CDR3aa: CASQGTSIKSGKFNNEQFF
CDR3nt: TGTGCCAGCCAAGGGACTAGCATAAAATCGGGGAAGTTTAACAATGAGCAGTTCTTC

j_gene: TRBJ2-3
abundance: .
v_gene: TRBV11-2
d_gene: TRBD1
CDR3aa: CASSSDREGPDTQYF
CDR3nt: TGTGCCAGCAGCTCCGACAGGGAAGGGCCAGATACGCAGTATTTT

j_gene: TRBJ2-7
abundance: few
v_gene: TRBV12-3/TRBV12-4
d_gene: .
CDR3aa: CASRSTSLEEYF
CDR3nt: TGTGCCAGCAGATCTACTAGCCTCGAGGAGTACTTC

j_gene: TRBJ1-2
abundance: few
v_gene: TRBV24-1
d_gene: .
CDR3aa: CATSPSGVGYGYTF
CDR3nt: TGTGCCACCAGTCCCTCAGGGGTTGGCTATGGCTACACCTTC

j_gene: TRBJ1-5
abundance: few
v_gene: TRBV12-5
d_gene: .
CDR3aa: CASGLVQANQPQHF
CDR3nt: TGTGCTAGTGGTTTGGTTCAGGCCAATCAGCCCCAGCATTTT

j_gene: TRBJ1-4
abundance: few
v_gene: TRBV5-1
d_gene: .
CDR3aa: CASTPETPNEKLFF
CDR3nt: TGCGCCAGCACCCCGGAGACCCCGAATGAAAAACTGTTTTTT

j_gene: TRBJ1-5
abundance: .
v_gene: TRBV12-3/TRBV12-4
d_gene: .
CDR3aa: CASSRRPDSNQPQHF
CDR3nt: TGTGCCAGCAGTCGCCGGCCCGATAGCAATCAGCCCCAGCATTTT

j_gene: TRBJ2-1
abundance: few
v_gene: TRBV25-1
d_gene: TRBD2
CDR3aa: CASSERPGLALNEQFF
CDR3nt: TGTGCCAGCAGTGAGAGACCGGGACTAGCTCTCAATGAGCAGTTCTTC

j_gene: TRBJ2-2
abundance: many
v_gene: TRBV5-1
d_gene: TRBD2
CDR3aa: CASSLSTAGAGGELFF
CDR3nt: TGCGCCAGCAGCTTGTCTACAGCGGGAGCAGGCGGGGAGCTGTTTTTT

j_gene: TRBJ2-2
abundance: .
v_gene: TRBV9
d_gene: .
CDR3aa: CASSDRRNTGELFF
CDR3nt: TGTGCCAGCAGCGATCGTAGGAACACCGGGGAGCTGTTTTTT

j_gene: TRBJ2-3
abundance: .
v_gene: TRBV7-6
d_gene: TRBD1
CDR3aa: CASSQGTGSGDTQYF
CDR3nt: TGTGCCAGCAGCCAAGGGACAGGGAGTGGAGATACGCAGTATTTT

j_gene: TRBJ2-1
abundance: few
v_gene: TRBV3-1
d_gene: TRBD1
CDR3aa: CASSQERGRQGWDEQFF
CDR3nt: TGTGCCAGCAGCCAAGAAAGAGGAAGACAGGGTTGGGATGAGCAGTTCTTC

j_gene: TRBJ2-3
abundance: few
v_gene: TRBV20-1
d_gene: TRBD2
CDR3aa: CSASYGGAGTDTQYF
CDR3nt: TGCAGTGCTTCGTACGGGGGGGCGGGCACAGATACGCAGTATTTT

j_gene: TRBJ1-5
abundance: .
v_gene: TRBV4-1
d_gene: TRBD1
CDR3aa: CASSPYQQGGNQPQHF
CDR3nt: TGCGCCAGCAGCCCCTATCAACAGGGGGGGAATCAGCCCCAGCATTTT

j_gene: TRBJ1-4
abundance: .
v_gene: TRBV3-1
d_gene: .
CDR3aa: CASSPPSTNEKLFF
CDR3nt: TGTGCCAGCAGCCCGCCATCAACTAATGAAAAACTGTTTTTT